In its sample, the clone carrying this T cell receptor beta chain was seen a few times. Its target is unknown. Second-dose schedules of about 4 or about 12 weeks were combined. The sample belongs to a study of T cell responses to AZD1222 COVID-19 vaccine. Using immunoSEQ multiplex PCR, the repertoire was profiled, and TCRdb retains in-frame clones only, with some absent. The data contain 150,000 to 200,000 clones, roughly nine tenths of them seen just once; the ten biggest clones take up 0.95% to 1.1%. The germline CDR1 and CDR2 sequences are LGHDT and YNNKEL (reference sequence). Deletions cut 4 bases from V and 2 bases from J, with 8 bases between. CDR3 size: 14 residues. Study-wide findings and caveats: Nearly half of the spike-specific TCRs reportedly recognize variant regions that carry no mutations.

Material: peripheral blood, obtained 28 days after the second AZD1222 dose. The receptor was isolated from an adult who received the AZD1222 COVID-19 vaccine. The chain couples TRBV3-1 (or the pseudogene TRBV3-2) to TRBJ1-4; D may be TRBD1 (5 bases). This chain's CDR3 is CASSPGETNEKLFF. CDR3 nucleotides: TGTGCCAGCAGCCCGGGGGAGACTAATGAAAAACTGTTTTTT.